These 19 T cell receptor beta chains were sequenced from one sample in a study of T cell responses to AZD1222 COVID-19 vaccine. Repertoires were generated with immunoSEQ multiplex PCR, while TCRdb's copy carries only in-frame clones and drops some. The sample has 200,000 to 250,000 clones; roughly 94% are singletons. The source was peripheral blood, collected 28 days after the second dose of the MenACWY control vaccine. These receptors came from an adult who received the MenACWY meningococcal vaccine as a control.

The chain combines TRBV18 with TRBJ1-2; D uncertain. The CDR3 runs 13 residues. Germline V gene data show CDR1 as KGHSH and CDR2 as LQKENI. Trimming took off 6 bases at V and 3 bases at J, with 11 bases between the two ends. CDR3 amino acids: CASSVKADYGYTF. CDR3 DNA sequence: TGTGCCAGCTCCGTGAAGGCTGACTATGGCTACACCTTC.

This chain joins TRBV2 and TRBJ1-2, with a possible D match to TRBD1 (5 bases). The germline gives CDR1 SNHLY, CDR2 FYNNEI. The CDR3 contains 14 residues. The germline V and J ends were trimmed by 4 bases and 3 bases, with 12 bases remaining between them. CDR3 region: CASSVRLGDYGYTF. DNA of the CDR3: TGTGCCAGCAGTGTCAGACTGGGGGACTATGGCTACACCTTC.

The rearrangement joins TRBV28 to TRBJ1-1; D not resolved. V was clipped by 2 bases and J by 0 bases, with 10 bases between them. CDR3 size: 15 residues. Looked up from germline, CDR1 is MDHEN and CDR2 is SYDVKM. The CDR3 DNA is TGTGCCAGCAGTTTAGAAATACAGATGAACACTGAAGCTTTCTTT. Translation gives CASSLEIQMNTEAFF.

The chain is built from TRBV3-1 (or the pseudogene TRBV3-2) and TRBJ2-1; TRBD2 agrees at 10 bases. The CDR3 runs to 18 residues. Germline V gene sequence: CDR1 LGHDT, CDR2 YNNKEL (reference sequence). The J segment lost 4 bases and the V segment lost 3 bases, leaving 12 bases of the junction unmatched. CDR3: CASSQLPPAGGSYNEQFF. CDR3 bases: TGTGCCAGCAGCCAGTTACCTCCAGCGGGAGGGTCTTACAATGAGCAGTTCTTC.

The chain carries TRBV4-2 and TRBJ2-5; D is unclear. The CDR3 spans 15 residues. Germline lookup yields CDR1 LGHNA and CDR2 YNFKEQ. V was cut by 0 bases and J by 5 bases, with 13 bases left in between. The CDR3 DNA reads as TGTGCCAGCAGCCAAGATTCGTCCCTAGGGGAGACCCAGTACTTC. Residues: CASSQDSSLGETQYF.

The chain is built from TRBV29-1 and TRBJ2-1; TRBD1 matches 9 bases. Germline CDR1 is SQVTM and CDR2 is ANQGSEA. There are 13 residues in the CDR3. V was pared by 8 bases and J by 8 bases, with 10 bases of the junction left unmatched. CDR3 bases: TGCAGCCACGGGGGGACAGGGCTGGATGAGCAGTTCTTC. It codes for CSHGGTGLDEQFF.

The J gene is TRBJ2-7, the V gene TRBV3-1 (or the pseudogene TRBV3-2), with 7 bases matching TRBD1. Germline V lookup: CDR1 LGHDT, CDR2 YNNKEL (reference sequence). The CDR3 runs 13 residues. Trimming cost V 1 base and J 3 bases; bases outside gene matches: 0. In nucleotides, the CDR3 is TGTGCCAGCAGCCAAGGGGACAGCTACGAGCAGTACTTC. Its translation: CASSQGDSYEQYF.

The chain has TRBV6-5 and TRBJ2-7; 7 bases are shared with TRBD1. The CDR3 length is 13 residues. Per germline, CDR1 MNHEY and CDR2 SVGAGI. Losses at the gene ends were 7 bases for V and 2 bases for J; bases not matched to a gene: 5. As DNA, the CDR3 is TGTGCCAGCACCCCGACAGGGACCTACGAGCAGTACTTC. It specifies CASTPTGTYEQYF.

Here the CDR3 DNA reads TGTGCCAGCAGTGAGACACTCCGGGACAGGGGTTTTAGGGAGCAGTACTTC. Its translation: CASSETLRDRGFREQYF. The chain links TRBV6-1 to TRBJ2-7; 10 nucleotides line up with TRBD1. Unmatched junction bases numbered 15, after V lost 3 bases and J lost 7 bases. The CDR3 totals 17 residues. Germline CDR1 and CDR2: MNHNS and SASEGT.

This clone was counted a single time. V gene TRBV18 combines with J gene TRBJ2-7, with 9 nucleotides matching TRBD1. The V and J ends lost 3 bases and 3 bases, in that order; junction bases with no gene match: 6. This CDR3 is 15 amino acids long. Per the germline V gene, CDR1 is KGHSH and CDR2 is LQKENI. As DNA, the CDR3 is TGTGCCAGCTCACCGGGACAGGGAGGCGGCTACGAGCAGTACTTC. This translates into CASSPGQGGGYEQYF.

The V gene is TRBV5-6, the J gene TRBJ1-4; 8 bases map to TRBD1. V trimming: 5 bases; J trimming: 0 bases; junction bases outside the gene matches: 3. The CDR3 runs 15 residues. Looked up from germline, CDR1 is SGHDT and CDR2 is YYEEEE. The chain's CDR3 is CASRSQGATNEKLFF. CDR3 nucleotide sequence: TGTGCCAGCAGATCACAGGGGGCAACTAATGAAAAACTGTTTTTT.

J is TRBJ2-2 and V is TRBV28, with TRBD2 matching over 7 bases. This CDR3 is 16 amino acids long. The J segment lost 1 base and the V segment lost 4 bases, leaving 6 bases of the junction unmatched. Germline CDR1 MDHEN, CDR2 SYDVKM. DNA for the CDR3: TGTGCCAGCAGTTCGCCGACTAGCCTGAACACCGGGGAGCTGTTTTTT. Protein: CASSSPTSLNTGELFF.

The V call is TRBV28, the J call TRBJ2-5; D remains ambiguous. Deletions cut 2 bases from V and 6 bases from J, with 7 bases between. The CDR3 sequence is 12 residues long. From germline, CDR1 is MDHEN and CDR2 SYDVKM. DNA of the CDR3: TGTGCCAGCAGTTTAGCCCCCAAGACCCAGTACTTC. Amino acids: CASSLAPKTQYF.

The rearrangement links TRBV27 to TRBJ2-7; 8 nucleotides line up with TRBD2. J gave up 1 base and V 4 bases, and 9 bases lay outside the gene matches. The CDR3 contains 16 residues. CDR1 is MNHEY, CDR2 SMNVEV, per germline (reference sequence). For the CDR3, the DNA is TGTGCCAGCAGTTCCCCTGGGGGCGGGGGGTCCTACGAGCAGTACTTC. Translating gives CASSSPGGGGSYEQYF.

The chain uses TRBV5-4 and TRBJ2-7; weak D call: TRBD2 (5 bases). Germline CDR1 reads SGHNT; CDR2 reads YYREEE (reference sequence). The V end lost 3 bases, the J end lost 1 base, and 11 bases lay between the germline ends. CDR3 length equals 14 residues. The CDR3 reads CASSSGRASYEQYF. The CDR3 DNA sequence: TGTGCCAGCAGCTCGGGAAGGGCGTCCTACGAGCAGTACTTC.

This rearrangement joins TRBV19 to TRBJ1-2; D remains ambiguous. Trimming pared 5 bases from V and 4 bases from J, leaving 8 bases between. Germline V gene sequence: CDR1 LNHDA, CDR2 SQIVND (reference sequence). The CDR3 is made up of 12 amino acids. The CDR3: CASSPNSYGYTF. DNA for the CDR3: TGTGCCAGTAGTCCTAACAGCTATGGCTACACCTTC.

Written as DNA, the CDR3 is TGTGCCAGCAACGCAGGGGGCAGGGGTCAGCCCCAGCATTTT. Residues: CASNAGGRGQPQHF. The rearrangement uses TRBV6-5 and TRBJ1-5; 8 bases agree with TRBD1. V lost 7 bases to trimming and J lost 6 bases; unmatched junction nucleotides: 8. The CDR3 length is 14 residues. Germline V gene data show CDR1 as MNHEY and CDR2 as SVGAGI.

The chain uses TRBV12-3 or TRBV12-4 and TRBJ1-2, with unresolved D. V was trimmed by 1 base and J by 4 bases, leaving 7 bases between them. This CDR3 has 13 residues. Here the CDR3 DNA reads TGTGCCAGCAGTTTAGACAGATCCTATGGCTACACCTTC. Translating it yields CASSLDRSYGYTF.

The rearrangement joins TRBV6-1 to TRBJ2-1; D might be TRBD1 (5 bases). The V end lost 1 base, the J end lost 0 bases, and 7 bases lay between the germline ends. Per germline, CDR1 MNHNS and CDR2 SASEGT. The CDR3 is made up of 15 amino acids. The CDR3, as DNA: TGTGCCAGCAGTGAAGACAGGAGCTCCTACAATGAGCAGTTCTTC. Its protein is CASSEDRSSYNEQFF.